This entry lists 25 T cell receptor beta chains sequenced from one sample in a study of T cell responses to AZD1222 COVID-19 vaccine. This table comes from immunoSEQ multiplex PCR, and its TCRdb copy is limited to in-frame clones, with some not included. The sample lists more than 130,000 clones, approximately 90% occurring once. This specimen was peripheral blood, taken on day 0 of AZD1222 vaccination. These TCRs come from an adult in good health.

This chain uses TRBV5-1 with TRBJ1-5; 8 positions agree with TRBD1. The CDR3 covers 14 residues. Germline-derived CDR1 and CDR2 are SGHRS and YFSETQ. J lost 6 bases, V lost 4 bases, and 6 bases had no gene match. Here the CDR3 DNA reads TGCGCCAGCAGCATGGGACAGGCGGGTCAGCCCCAGCATTTT. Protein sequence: CASSMGQAGQPQHF.

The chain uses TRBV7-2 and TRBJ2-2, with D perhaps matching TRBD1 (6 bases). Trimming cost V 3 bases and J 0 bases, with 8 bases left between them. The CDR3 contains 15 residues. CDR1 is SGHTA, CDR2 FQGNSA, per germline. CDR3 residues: CASSLTGANTGELFF. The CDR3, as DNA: TGTGCCAGCAGCTTGACAGGTGCGAACACCGGGGAGCTGTTTTTT.

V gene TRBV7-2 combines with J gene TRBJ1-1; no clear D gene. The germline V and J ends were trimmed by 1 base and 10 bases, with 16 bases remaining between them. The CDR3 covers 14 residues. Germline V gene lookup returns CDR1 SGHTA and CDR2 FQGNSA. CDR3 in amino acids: CASSLVWGGGGAFF. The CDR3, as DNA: TGTGCCAGCAGCTTAGTCTGGGGAGGCGGAGGAGCTTTCTTT.

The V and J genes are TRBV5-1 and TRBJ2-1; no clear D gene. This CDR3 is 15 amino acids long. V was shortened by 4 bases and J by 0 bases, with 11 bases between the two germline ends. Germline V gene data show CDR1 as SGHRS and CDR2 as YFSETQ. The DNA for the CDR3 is TGCGCCAGCAGCCCCCGGGCGGCCTCCTACAATGAGCAGTTCTTC. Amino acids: CASSPRAASYNEQFF. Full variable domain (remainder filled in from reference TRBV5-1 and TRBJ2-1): KAGVTQTPRYLIKTRGQQVTLSCSPISGHRSVSWYQQTPGQGLQFLFEYFSETQRNKGNFPGRFSGRQFSNSRSEMNVSTLELGDSALYLCASSPRAASYNEQFFGPGTRLTVL.

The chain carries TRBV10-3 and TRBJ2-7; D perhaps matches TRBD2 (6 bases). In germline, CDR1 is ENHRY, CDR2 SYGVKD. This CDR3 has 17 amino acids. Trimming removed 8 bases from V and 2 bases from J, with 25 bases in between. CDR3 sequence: CAISPHLAARDPYEQYF. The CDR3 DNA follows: TGTGCCATCTCCCCTCATTTAGCGGCTCGGGATCCCTACGAGCAGTACTTC.

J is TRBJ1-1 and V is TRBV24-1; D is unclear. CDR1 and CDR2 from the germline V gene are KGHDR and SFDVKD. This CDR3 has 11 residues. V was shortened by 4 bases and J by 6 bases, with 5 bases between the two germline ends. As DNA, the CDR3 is TGTGCCACCAGTGACATGGCTGAAGCTTTCTTT. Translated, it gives CATSDMAEAFF.

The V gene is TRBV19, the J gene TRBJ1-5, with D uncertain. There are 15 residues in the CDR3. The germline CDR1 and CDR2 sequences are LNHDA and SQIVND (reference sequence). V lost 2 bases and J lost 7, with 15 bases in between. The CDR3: CASSIFGGQQQPQHF. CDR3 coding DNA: TGTGCCAGTAGTATATTCGGTGGGCAGCAACAGCCCCAGCATTTT.

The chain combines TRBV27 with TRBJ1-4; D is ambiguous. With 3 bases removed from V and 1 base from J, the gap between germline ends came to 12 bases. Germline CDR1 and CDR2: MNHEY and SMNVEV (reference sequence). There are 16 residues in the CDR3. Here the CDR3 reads CASSFRRWGTNEKLFF. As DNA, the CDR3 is TGTGCCAGCAGTTTTCGGCGGTGGGGAACTAATGAAAAACTGTTTTTT. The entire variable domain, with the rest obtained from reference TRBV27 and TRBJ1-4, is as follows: EAQVTQNPRYLITVTGKKLTVTCSQNMNHEYMSWYRQDPGLGLRQIYYSMNVEVTDKGDVPEGYKVSRKEKRNFPLILESPSPNQTSLYFCASSFRRWGTNEKLFFGSGTQLSVL.

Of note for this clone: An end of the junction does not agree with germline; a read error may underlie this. CDR3 DNA sequence: TGTGCCAGCAGTGAAGATCCCGGACTAGAGGAGTGGTTC. It translates to CASSEDPGLEEWF. The chain recombines TRBV2 with TRBJ2-4; 7 bases match TRBD2. The V gene's germline CDR1 is SNHLY and CDR2 FYNNEI. CDR3 length: 13 residues.

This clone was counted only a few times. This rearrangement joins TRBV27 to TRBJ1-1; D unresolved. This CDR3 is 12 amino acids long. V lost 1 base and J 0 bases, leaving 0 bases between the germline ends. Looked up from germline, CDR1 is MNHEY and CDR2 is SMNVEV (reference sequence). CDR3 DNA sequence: TGTGCCAGCAGTTTATTGAACACTGAAGCTTTCTTT. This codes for CASSLLNTEAFF.

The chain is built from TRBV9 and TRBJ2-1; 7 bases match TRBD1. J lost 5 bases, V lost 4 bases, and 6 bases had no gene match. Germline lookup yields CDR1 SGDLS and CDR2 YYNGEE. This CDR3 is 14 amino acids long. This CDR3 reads CASSYLGTDNEQFF. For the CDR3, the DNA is TGTGCCAGCAGCTATCTAGGGACAGACAATGAGCAGTTCTTC.

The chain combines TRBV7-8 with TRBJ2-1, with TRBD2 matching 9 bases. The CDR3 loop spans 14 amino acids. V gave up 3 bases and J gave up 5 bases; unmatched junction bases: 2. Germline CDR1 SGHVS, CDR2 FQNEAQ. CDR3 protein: CASSLGLANNEQFF. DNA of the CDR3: TGTGCCAGCAGCTTGGGACTAGCTAACAATGAGCAGTTCTTC.

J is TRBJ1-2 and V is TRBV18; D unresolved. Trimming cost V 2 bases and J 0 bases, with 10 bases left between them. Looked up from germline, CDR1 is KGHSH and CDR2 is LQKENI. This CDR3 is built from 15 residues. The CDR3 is CASSPEAETNYGYTF. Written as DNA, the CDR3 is TGTGCCAGCTCACCAGAGGCAGAAACTAACTATGGCTACACCTTC.

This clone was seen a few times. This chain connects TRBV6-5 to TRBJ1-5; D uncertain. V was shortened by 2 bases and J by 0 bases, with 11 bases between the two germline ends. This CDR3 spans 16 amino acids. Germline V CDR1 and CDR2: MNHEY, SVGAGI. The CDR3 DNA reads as TGTGCCAGCAGTTACCGGGCTCCCTATAGCAATCAGCCCCAGCATTTT. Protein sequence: CASSYRAPYSNQPQHF.

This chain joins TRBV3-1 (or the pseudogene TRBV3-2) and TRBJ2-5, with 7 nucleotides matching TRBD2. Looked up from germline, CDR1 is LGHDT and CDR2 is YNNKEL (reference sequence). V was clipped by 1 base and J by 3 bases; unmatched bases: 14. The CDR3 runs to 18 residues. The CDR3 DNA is TGTGCCAGCAGCCAAGGGCCAGCGGGGACCCTCCGAAAAGAGACCCAGTACTTC. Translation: CASSQGPAGTLRKETQYF.

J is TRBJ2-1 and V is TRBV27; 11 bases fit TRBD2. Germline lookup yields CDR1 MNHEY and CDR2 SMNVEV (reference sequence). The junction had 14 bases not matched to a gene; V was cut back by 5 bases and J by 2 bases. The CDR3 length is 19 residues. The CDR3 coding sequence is TGTGCCAGCAGTGCCACGGGACTAGCGGACTTATATCCCTACAATGAGCAGTTCTTC. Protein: CASSATGLADLYPYNEQFF.

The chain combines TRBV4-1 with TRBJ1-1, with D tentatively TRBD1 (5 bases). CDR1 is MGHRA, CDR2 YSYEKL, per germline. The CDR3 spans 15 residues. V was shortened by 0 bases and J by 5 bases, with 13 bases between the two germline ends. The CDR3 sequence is CASSQDQLGGTEAFF. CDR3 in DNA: TGCGCCAGCAGCCAAGATCAATTGGGGGGGACTGAAGCTTTCTTT.

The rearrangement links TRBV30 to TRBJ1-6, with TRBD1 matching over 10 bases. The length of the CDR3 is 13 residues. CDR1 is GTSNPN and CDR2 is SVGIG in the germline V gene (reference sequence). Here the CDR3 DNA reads TGTGCTTGCAGGACAGGGGGAGGGTCACCCCTCCACTTT. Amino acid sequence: CACRTGGGSPLHF.

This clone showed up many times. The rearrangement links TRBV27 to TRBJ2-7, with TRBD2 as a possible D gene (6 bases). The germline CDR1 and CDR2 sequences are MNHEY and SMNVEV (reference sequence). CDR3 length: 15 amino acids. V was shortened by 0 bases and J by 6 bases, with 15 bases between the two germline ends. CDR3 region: CASSLSFGTSGEQYF. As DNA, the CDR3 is TGTGCCAGCAGTTTATCATTCGGGACTTCTGGCGAGCAGTACTTC.

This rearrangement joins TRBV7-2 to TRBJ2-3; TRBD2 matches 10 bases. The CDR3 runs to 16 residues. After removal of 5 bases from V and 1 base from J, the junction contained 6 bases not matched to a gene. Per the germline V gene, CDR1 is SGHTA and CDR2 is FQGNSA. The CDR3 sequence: CASSPGLAARTDTQYF. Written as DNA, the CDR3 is TGTGCCAGCAGCCCCGGACTAGCGGCACGCACAGATACGCAGTATTTT.

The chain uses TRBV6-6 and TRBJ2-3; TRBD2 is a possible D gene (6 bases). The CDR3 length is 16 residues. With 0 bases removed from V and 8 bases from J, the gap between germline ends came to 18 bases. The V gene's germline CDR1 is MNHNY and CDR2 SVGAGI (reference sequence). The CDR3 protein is CASSYSKARRDGTQYF. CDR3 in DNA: TGTGCCAGCAGTTACTCGAAAGCTAGGAGGGACGGTACGCAGTATTTT.

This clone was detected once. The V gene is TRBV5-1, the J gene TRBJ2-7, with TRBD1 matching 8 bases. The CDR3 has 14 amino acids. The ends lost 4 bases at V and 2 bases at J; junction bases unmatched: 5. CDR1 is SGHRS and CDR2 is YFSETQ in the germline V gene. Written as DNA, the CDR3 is TGCGCCAGCAGCCCGGGACAGGCCCCCTACGAGCAGTACTTC. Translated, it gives CASSPGQAPYEQYF.

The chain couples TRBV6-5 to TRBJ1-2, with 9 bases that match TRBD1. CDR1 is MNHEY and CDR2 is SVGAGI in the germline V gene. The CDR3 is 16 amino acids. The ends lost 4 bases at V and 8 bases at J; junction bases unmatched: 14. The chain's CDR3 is CASSSVGQGYRSGYTF. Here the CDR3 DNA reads TGTGCCAGCAGTTCCGTCGGACAGGGGTACCGTAGCGGCTACACCTTC.

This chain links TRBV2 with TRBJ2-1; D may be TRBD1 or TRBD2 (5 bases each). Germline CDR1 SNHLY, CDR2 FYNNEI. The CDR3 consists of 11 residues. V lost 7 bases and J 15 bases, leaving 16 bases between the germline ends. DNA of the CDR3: TGTGCCAGCACCTCGGCGTTAGGGACGTTCTTC. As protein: CASTSALGTFF.

The DNA for the CDR3 is TGTGCCAGCAGCCAGGCAGGGGACAGGGGGGAAAAACTGTTTTTT. This codes for CASSQAGDRGEKLFF. The chain joins TRBV9 to TRBJ1-4, with 11 bases fitting TRBD1. The CDR3 runs to 15 residues. CDR1 SGDLS and CDR2 YYNGEE come from the germline V gene. With V trimmed by 4 bases and J by 8 bases, 7 bases remained unmatched.